The rows below give T cell receptor beta chains drawn from one sample of a study of blood T cell repertoires in COVID-19. Assay used: immunoSEQ multiplex PCR; TCRdb lists only in-frame clones, some missing. The sample lists approximately 97,000 clones, about 91% seen once, with 2.1% in the top ten. Sequencing was done on a sample of peripheral blood. The receptors come from a man aged 45-60 years with COVID-19, enrolled during active disease. CDR3s include the opening cysteine and the closing phenylalanine or tryptophan. A D gene is named only where the DNA matches it firmly. Where a row states a size, it is once, few, many or the class of an expanded clone; other rows omit it.

j_call,v_call,clone_size,d_call,cdr3_aa,cdr3_nt
TRBJ1-3,TRBV18,-,-,CASSLLAQAENTIYF,TGTGCCAGCTCACTGTTGGCACAGGCGGAAAACACCATATATTTT
TRBJ1-2,TRBV7-3,-,-,CASSLSGGANYGYTF,TGTGCCAGCAGCTTAAGTGGGGGCGCTAACTATGGCTACACCTTC
TRBJ1-6,TRBV5-1,-,-,CASSLEGGPLHF,TGCGCCAGCAGCTTGGAAGGGGGTCCCCTCCACTTT
TRBJ2-7,TRBV28,-,TRBD1,CASSLDRGMDYEQYF,TGTGCCAGCAGTTTGGACAGGGGTATGGACTACGAGCAGTACTTC
TRBJ1-1,TRBV6-2/TRBV6-3,-,TRBD1,CASSRTGRDEAFF,TGTGCCAGCAGCCGGACAGGGCGAGATGAAGCTTTCTTT
TRBJ1-2,TRBV7-9,-,-,CASSLDWDLHGYTF,TGTGCCAGCAGCTTAGATTGGGACTTGCATGGCTACACCTTC
TRBJ1-1,TRBV6-5,-,-,CASSHRADTEAFF,TGTGCCAGCAGTCACAGGGCGGACACTGAAGCTTTCTTT
TRBJ1-4,TRBV9,-,TRBD1,CASSIGQGAIEKLFF,TGTGCCAGCAGCATAGGACAGGGGGCGATTGAAAAACTGTTTTTT
TRBJ1-3,TRBV6-5,-,-,CASSSDRGNTIYF,TGTGCCAGCAGTTCGGACAGAGGAAACACCATATATTTT
TRBJ2-7,TRBV9,few,TRBD1,CASSVAGQGYEQYF,TGTGCCAGCAGCGTAGCGGGACAGGGCTACGAGCAGTACTTC
TRBJ1-5,TRBV19,-,TRBD1,CASSRAGTGGPSNQPQHF,TGTGCCAGTAGTCGAGCCGGGACAGGGGGCCCTAGCAATCAGCCCCAGCATTTT
TRBJ1-1,TRBV4-1,-,-,CASSQDNSLTEAFF,TGCGCCAGCAGCCAAGATAATAGTCTGACTGAAGCTTTCTTT
TRBJ2-1,TRBV6-5,few,-,CASSSSTFSSYNEQFF,TGTGCCAGCAGTTCCTCAACTTTTAGCTCCTACAATGAGCAGTTCTTC
TRBJ1-2,TRBV4-3,-,-,CASSQVGAGSSYGYTF,TGCGCCAGCAGCCAAGTGGGGGCCGGTAGCAGCTATGGCTACACCTTC
TRBJ2-7,TRBV6-1,-,TRBD1,CASSARTGGGKYEQYF,TGTGCCAGCAGTGCTAGGACAGGGGGCGGAAAATACGAGCAGTACTTC
TRBJ1-2,TRBV6-2/TRBV6-3,-,-,CASSQGKGYTF,TGTGCCAGCAGCCAGGGGAAAGGCTACACCTTC
TRBJ2-7,TRBV6-6,-,-,CASSYDSSAREQYF,TGTGCCAGCAGTTACGACAGTTCCGCGCGGGAGCAGTACTTC
TRBJ1-2,TRBV3-1/TRBV3-2,-,TRBD1,CASSHTGAGSGYTF,TGTGCCAGCAGCCATACAGGGGCGGGGAGCGGCTACACCTTC
TRBJ2-7,TRBV6-5,-,TRBD2,CASSSGGPRRQYF,TGTGCCAGCAGCAGCGGGGGGCCGCGACGGCAGTACTTC
TRBJ1-2,TRBV7-9,-,-,CASTSNRVDGYTF,TGTGCCAGCACGTCAAACAGGGTGGATGGCTACACCTTC